The 21 T cell receptor beta chains reported below all come from one sample, sequenced in a study of control samples from healthy donors and cancer patients. Sequencing was performed with immunoSEQ multiplex PCR; in TCRdb, only in-frame clones are kept and a portion is missing. The profile shows roughly 20,000 clones, less than 90% of them singletons. Input material: PBMCs. These receptors came from a man in his 60s with colorectal cancer.

The chain is built from TRBV9 and TRBJ2-2, with 7 bases that match TRBD2. Germline V lookup: CDR1 SGDLS, CDR2 YYNGEE. The CDR3 runs 13 residues. The trim removed 3 bases at V and 8 bases at J, leaving 4 bases unmatched. Here the CDR3 DNA reads TGTGCCAGCAGCGCCCTAGCGGTAGGGGAGCTGTTTTTT. Its translation is CASSALAVGELFF.

The gene calls are TRBV14 and TRBJ1-1; 8 bases fit TRBD1. Trimming cost V 4 bases and J 7 bases; bases outside gene matches: 2. Germline V gives CDR1 SGHDN, CDR2 FVKESK. This CDR3 is 12 amino acids long. CDR3 coding DNA: TGTGCCAGCAGCCTAGGACAGGGTGAAGCTTTCTTT. It encodes CASSLGQGEAFF.

The chain combines TRBV6-5 with TRBJ2-1; 12 bases agree with TRBD2. CDR1 is MNHEY, CDR2 SVGAGI, per germline. There are 16 residues in the CDR3. The ends lost 4 bases at V and 6 bases at J; junction bases unmatched: 7. The CDR3 sequence: CASSSPTSGGINEQFF. The CDR3 DNA reads TGTGCCAGCAGTTCCCCGACTAGCGGGGGTATCAATGAGCAGTTCTTC.

The chain is built from TRBV29-1 and TRBJ2-4; perhaps TRBD1 as D (8 bases). Looked up from germline, CDR1 is SQVTM and CDR2 is ANQGSEA. The CDR3 is 17 residues long. Trimming removed 1 base from V and 4 bases from J, with 20 bases in between. CDR3 loop: CSVEARRQGRVKNIQYF. CDR3 nucleotides: TGCAGCGTTGAAGCCCGAAGACAGGGGAGGGTTAAAAACATTCAGTACTTC.

The chain links TRBV11-3 to TRBJ2-1; a possible D gene is TRBD2 (6 bases). Germline V gene lookup returns CDR1 SGHNT and CDR2 YENEEA. The CDR3 has 15 residues. V shed 2 bases and J shed 8 bases, with 16 bases lying between them. CDR3 residues: CASSLSLASYDEQFF. The CDR3 nucleotides are TGTGCCAGCAGCTTAAGCCTAGCGTCATACGATGAGCAGTTCTTC. Together with reference TRBV11-3 and TRBJ2-1, the CDR3 gives the full variable domain: EAGVVQSPRYKIIEKKQPVAFWCNPISGHNTLYWYLQNLGQGPELLIRYENEEAVDDSQLPKDRFSAERLKGVDSTLKIQPAELGDSAVYLCASSLSLASYDEQFFGPGTRLTVL.

CDR3 bases: TGTGCCAGCAGCTTTGGGTCCCCCTCTGGAAACACCATATATTTT. It yields the protein CASSFGSPSGNTIYF. The V gene is TRBV6-6, the J gene TRBJ1-3; D ambiguous. Trimming shortened V by 6 bases and J by 0 bases, and 12 bases separated the two germline ends. Germline CDR1 MNHNY, CDR2 SVGAGI (reference sequence). The CDR3 has 15 residues.

The chain uses TRBV6-2 or TRBV6-3 and TRBJ1-2; TRBD1 is a possible D gene (6 bases). The V gene lost 4 bases and the J gene lost 1 base, with 16 bases spanning the gap. The CDR3 runs 16 residues. CDR1 is MNHEY, CDR2 SVGEGT, per germline. The CDR3 DNA follows: TGTGCCAGCAGTTCTAGGCAGGGGTCTTTTAACTATGGCTACACCTTC. This sequence encodes CASSSRQGSFNYGYTF.

This chain joins TRBV10-2 and TRBJ2-7; 15 positions match TRBD2. This CDR3 has 15 residues. CDR1 and CDR2 (germline): WSHSY, SAAADI. With 6 bases clipped from V and 6 bases from J, the junction kept 6 bases outside the gene matches. The CDR3 DNA follows: TGCGCCAGCAGCGACCGGACTAGCGGGGGGGGCGAGCAGTACTTC. It specifies CASSDRTSGGGEQYF.

The V gene is TRBV3-1 (or the pseudogene TRBV3-2), the J gene TRBJ2-1, with TRBD2 matching over 9 bases. The CDR3 sequence is 15 residues long. With 4 bases clipped from V and 7 bases from J, the junction kept 8 bases outside the gene matches. Germline CDR1 reads LGHDT; CDR2 reads YNNKEL (reference sequence). The CDR3 reads CASSPRRAGGNEQFF. Here the CDR3 DNA reads TGTGCCAGCAGCCCCCGTAGGGCGGGGGGGAATGAGCAGTTCTTC.

The gene calls are TRBV4-3 and TRBJ1-6; D might be TRBD1 (6 bases). V was trimmed by 1 base and J by 3 bases, leaving 16 bases between them. From germline, CDR1 is LGHNA and CDR2 YSLEER. CDR3 length: 18 amino acids. CDR3 sequence: CASSQVLTGYDYNSPLHF. The CDR3 coding sequence is TGCGCCAGCAGCCAAGTTCTAACAGGGTATGACTATAATTCACCCCTCCACTTT.

Only one count was recorded for this clone. The chain has TRBV5-1 and TRBJ1-4; 7 nucleotides agree with TRBD1. Per germline, CDR1 SGHRS and CDR2 YFSETQ. This CDR3 region has 15 residues. V dropped 0 bases and J dropped 5; count of bases not matched to a gene: 4. The CDR3 here is CASSLGTGENEKLFF. The CDR3 DNA reads TGCGCCAGCAGCTTGGGTACAGGGGAAAATGAAAAACTGTTTTTT.

J is TRBJ2-5 and V is TRBV6-6; D is perhaps TRBD1 (5 bases). V dropped 7 bases and J dropped 2 bases, with 14 bases sitting between them. The V gene's germline CDR1 is MNHNY and CDR2 SVGAGI (reference sequence). The CDR3 runs to 14 residues. The chain's CDR3 is CASTPPQGQETQYF. The CDR3 DNA is TGTGCCAGCACCCCCCCCCAGGGTCAAGAGACCCAGTACTTC.

The chain carries TRBV27 and TRBJ1-2, with D perhaps matching TRBD1 (5 bases). Looked up from germline, CDR1 is MNHEY and CDR2 is SMNVEV (reference sequence). The CDR3 has 15 residues. V dropped 3 bases and J dropped 8 bases, with 19 bases sitting between them. The CDR3 region is CASSFRGPLDGGYTF. The CDR3, as DNA: TGTGCCAGCAGTTTTAGGGGACCCTTGGACGGCGGCTACACCTTC.

This rearrangement joins TRBV29-1 to TRBJ1-5; D possibly corresponds to TRBD1 (5 bases). The V and J ends lost 8 bases and 15 bases respectively, with 20 bases between them. The CDR3 sequence is 11 residues long. The germline gives CDR1 SQVTM, CDR2 ANQGSEA. The CDR3 here is CSPLDSPQRHF. For the CDR3, the DNA is TGCAGCCCCCTAGACAGTCCTCAAAGGCATTTT.

The chain is built from TRBV13 and TRBJ1-2; 7 bases agree with TRBD1. Germline CDR1 and CDR2: PRHDT and FYEKMQ (reference sequence). The V segment lost 6 bases and the J segment 6 bases; nucleotides outside the gene matches: 7. The CDR3 contains 13 residues. CDR3 nucleotide sequence: TGTGCCAGCAGACAACAGGGGCGCGATGGCTACACCTTC. It yields the protein CASRQQGRDGYTF. Supplemented by reference TRBV13 and TRBJ1-2, the full variable domain reads AAGVIQSPRHLIKEKRETATLKCYPIPRHDTVYWYQQGPGQDPQFLISFYEKMQSDKGSIPDRFSAQQFSDYHSELNMSSLELGDSALYFCASRQQGRDGYTFGSGTRLTVV.

The chain links TRBV4-3 to TRBJ2-3; 8 bases align to TRBD1. This CDR3 contains 18 residues. The V gene's germline CDR1 is LGHNA and CDR2 YSLEER. V dropped 1 base and J dropped 1; count of bases not matched to a gene: 10. CDR3 protein: CASSQVPTGTGRTDTQYF. CDR3 in DNA: TGCGCCAGCAGCCAAGTTCCCACCGGGACAGGACGCACAGATACGCAGTATTTT.

V is TRBV9 and J is TRBJ2-1, with 11 bases matching TRBD2. The CDR3 is 16 amino acids. Germline values: CDR1 SGDLS, CDR2 YYNGEE. Unmatched junction bases numbered 7, after V lost 1 base and J lost 7 bases. The CDR3 nucleotides are TGTGCCAGCAGCGTATTAACTAGCGGGGGTCTGAATGAGCAGTTCTTC. This sequence encodes CASSVLTSGGLNEQFF.

The V and J genes are TRBV7-2 and TRBJ1-1; no definite D call. CDR3 length: 13 amino acids. Trimming removed 1 base from V and 1 base from J, with 4 bases in between. Germline V gene data show CDR1 as SGHTA and CDR2 as FQGNSA. The CDR3 DNA sequence: TGTGCCAGCAGCTTAGAGGCGAACACTGAAGCTTTCTTT. This gives the protein CASSLEANTEAFF.

This rearrangement joins TRBV6-5 to TRBJ1-2, with 9 bases aligning to TRBD1. This CDR3 is built from 15 residues. The germline V gene encodes CDR1 MNHEY and CDR2 SVGAGI. V was clipped by 0 bases and J by 2 bases; unmatched bases: 1. The CDR3 DNA reads TGTGCCAGCAGTTACTCGGGGACAGGGAACTATGGCTACACCTTC. Protein product: CASSYSGTGNYGYTF.

V is TRBV5-1 and J is TRBJ2-3; D call uncertain. There are 15 residues in the CDR3. Germline CDR1 SGHRS, CDR2 YFSETQ. The V and J ends lost 2 bases and 0 bases respectively, with 10 bases between them. The CDR3 loop reads CASSFQATSTDTQYF. CDR3 sequence (DNA): TGCGCCAGCAGCTTCCAGGCAACTAGCACAGATACGCAGTATTTT.

The chain employs TRBV18 and TRBJ1-4, with 9 bases fitting TRBD1. The CDR3 runs 15 residues. The ends lost 0 bases at V and 8 bases at J; junction bases unmatched: 4. The germline gives CDR1 KGHSH, CDR2 LQKENI. The CDR3 region is CASSPPGQGGEKLFF. The CDR3 bases are TGTGCCAGCTCACCACCGGGACAGGGAGGCGAAAAACTGTTTTTT.